The 32 T cell receptor beta chains given below trace back to one sample, sequenced in a study of cytomegalovirus exposure and HLA in healthy donors. Primers: 60 Vbeta forward and 13 Jbeta reverse. Profiling relied on immunoSEQ multiplex PCR, and the TCRdb table lists in-frame clones only, not all of them. The data show approximately 120,000 clones, under 12% seen once. The specimen sequenced was PBMCs. These receptors all come from a woman aged 18-29 years in good health and CMV-seropositive.

This clone was seen a single time. This CDR3 reads CASSPTSLAGGPYEQYF. The CDR3 DNA reads TGTGCCAGCAGTCCTACCTCTCTGGCGGGAGGCCCCTACGAGCAGTACTTC. The V and J genes are TRBV27 and TRBJ2-7; 8 bases align to TRBD2. V gave up 5 bases and J gave up 2 bases; unmatched junction bases: 14. In germline, CDR1 is MNHEY, CDR2 SMNVEV (reference sequence). CDR3 length equals 17 residues.

This chain connects TRBV5-4 to TRBJ2-3, with D possibly matching TRBD1 (5 bases). CDR1 is SGHNT and CDR2 is YYREEE in the germline V gene (reference sequence). The ends were cut back, 4 bases at V and 2 bases at J, with 11 bases in the middle. There are 14 residues in the CDR3. In DNA, the CDR3 is TGTGCCAGCAGCATACAGGAGACCACAGATACGCAGTATTTT. This gives the protein CASSIQETTDTQYF.

This chain joins TRBV21-1 and TRBJ2-1; the table calls TRBD2, which could not be checked here. TRBV21-1 is flagged as a pseudogene. The CDR3 totals 20 residues. CDR3: CASSRPPAGVPQSSYNEQFF. The CDR3, as DNA: TGTGCCAGCAGCAGACCTCCAGCGGGAGTCCCCCAAAGCTCCTACAATGAGCAGTTCTTC.

This clone has just a few counts. This chain joins TRBV30 and TRBJ1-1, with D perhaps matching TRBD1 (6 bases). This CDR3 has 13 amino acids. Trimming left V 2 bases short and J 4 bases short, with 11 bases between. Germline V CDR1 and CDR2: GTSNPN, SVGIG (reference sequence). The CDR3 protein is CAWSTTGFTEAFF. In nucleotides, the CDR3 is TGTGCCTGGAGTACCACAGGGTTCACTGAAGCTTTCTTT.

V gene TRBV5-1 combines with J gene TRBJ1-1, with D possibly TRBD1 on 6 matching bases. CDR1 is SGHRS, CDR2 YFSETQ, per germline. V was cut by 0 bases and J by 7 bases, with 7 bases left in between. The CDR3 is made up of 12 amino acids. In nucleotides, the CDR3 is TGCGCCAGCAGCTTGGAGGGGGTTGAAGCTTTCTTT. This gives the protein CASSLEGVEAFF.

The chain combines TRBV5-1 with TRBJ1-1; the match to TRBD1 covers 7 bases. The CDR3 contains 15 residues. V shed 0 bases, J shed 2 bases, and the junction held 4 bases outside the gene matches. Germline V lookup: CDR1 SGHRS, CDR2 YFSETQ. This CDR3 is CASSLGGQINTEAFF. The CDR3 DNA sequence: TGCGCCAGCAGCTTGGGGGGACAGATAAACACTGAAGCTTTCTTT.

This rearrangement joins TRBV7-9 to TRBJ1-1; tentatively, D is TRBD1 (5 bases). The germline V and J ends were trimmed by 5 bases and 4 bases, with 11 bases remaining between them. Germline lookup yields CDR1 SEHNR and CDR2 FQNEAQ (reference sequence). The CDR3 sequence is 13 residues long. CDR3 sequence reads: CASSPQGVTEAFF. The DNA of the CDR3 is TGTGCCAGCAGCCCCCAAGGGGTCACTGAAGCTTTCTTT.

V and J are TRBV19 and TRBJ1-5; D unresolved. This CDR3 is built from 13 residues. Germline loops: CDR1 LNHDA, CDR2 SQIVND (reference sequence). Trimming shortened V by 3 bases and J by 9 bases, and 12 bases separated the two germline ends. The CDR3 protein is CASSMGQAGPQHF. The CDR3 DNA reads as TGTGCCAGTAGTATGGGTCAGGCCGGGCCCCAGCATTTT.

The J gene is TRBJ1-1, the V gene TRBV28; D gene ambiguous. V was pared by 6 bases and J by 4 bases, with 12 bases between. Germline lookup yields CDR1 MDHEN and CDR2 SYDVKM. This CDR3 comprises 13 residues. The CDR3 coding sequence is TGTGCCAGCAGATACCAGCGGTTCACTGAAGCTTTCTTT. Amino acid sequence: CASRYQRFTEAFF.

The chain is built from TRBV30 and TRBJ2-3, with 9 nucleotides matching TRBD1. The germline CDR1 and CDR2 sequences are GTSNPN and SVGIG (reference sequence). CDR3 length: 13 residues. V lost 4 bases to trimming and J lost 3 bases; unmatched junction nucleotides: 2. CDR3 sequence reads: CAWTQGATDTQYF. DNA for the CDR3: TGTGCCTGGACACAGGGGGCGACAGATACGCAGTATTTT.

V gene TRBV30 combines with J gene TRBJ2-6; maybe TRBD2 (5 bases). The CDR3 is made up of 16 amino acids. CDR1 GTSNPN and CDR2 SVGIG come from the germline V gene (reference sequence). V was pared by 3 bases and J by 1 base, with 13 bases between. CDR3 region: CAWSSVGESGANVLTF. The CDR3 nucleotides read TGTGCCTGGAGCTCAGTGGGAGAATCTGGGGCCAACGTCCTGACTTTC.

V is TRBV7-6 and J is TRBJ1-5; TRBD1 agrees at 7 bases. After removal of 5 bases from V and 4 bases from J, the junction contained 8 bases not matched to a gene. In germline, CDR1 is SGHVS, CDR2 FNYEAQ. The length of the CDR3 is 15 residues. The CDR3 sequence: CASSPGTASNQPQHF. Here the CDR3 DNA reads TGTGCCAGCAGCCCCGGGACAGCTTCTAATCAGCCCCAGCATTTT.

This clone was seen only a few times. The chain carries TRBV4-1 and TRBJ2-2, with 9 nucleotides matching TRBD2. V was pared by 3 bases and J by 1 base, with 3 bases of the junction left unmatched. CDR1 MGHRA and CDR2 YSYEKL come from the germline V gene. The CDR3 spans 16 residues. CDR3 coding DNA: TGCGCCAGCAGCCAGGGTAGCGGGGGGAACACCGGGGAGCTGTTTTTT. This encodes CASSQGSGGNTGELFF.

The V gene is TRBV6-1, the J gene TRBJ1-1; weak D call: TRBD1 (6 bases). This CDR3 is 12 amino acids long. V was trimmed by 11 bases and J by 6 bases, leaving 16 bases between them. Germline V lookup: CDR1 MNHNS, CDR2 SASEGT. DNA for the CDR3: TGTGCCGCCCAACTAGGGGGTTCTGAAGCTTTCTTT. Translated, it gives CAAQLGGSEAFF.

About this clone itself: A junction end diverges from the germline sequence, so it may reflect a read error. The chain couples TRBV30 to TRBJ1-1; 10 bases agree with TRBD1. Germline V gives CDR1 GTSNPN, CDR2 SVGIG (reference sequence). The CDR3 contains 10 residues. The CDR3 protein is CGTGEIEAFF. DNA of the CDR3: TGCGGGACAGGGGAAATTGAAGCTTTCTTT.

There are a few counts of this clone. The chain recombines TRBV28 with TRBJ1-1, with D unclear. This CDR3 is 13 amino acids long. V was shortened by 6 bases and J by 0 bases, with 8 bases between the two germline ends. From germline, CDR1 is MDHEN and CDR2 SYDVKM. The CDR3 sequence: CASRGVLNTEAFF. CDR3 nucleotide sequence: TGTGCCAGCAGGGGCGTGCTGAACACTGAAGCTTTCTTT. Drawing the rest from reference TRBV28 and TRBJ1-1, the complete variable domain is DVKVTQSSRYLVKRTGEKVFLECVQDMDHENMFWYRQDPGLGLRLIYFSYDVKMKEKGDIPEGYSVSREKKERFSLILESASTNQTSMYLCASRGVLNTEAFFGQGTRLTVV.

The rearrangement joins TRBV15 to TRBJ2-3; D possibly corresponds to TRBD1 (6 bases). With 5 bases removed from V and 2 bases from J, the gap between germline ends came to 17 bases. CDR1 and CDR2 from the germline V gene are LNHNV and YYDKDF (reference sequence). The CDR3 is 16 amino acids. This CDR3 reads CATSSRTATVTDTQYF. The CDR3 DNA is TGTGCCACCAGCTCCCGGACAGCCACGGTCACAGATACGCAGTATTTT.

The rearrangement joins TRBV7-9 to TRBJ2-2; TRBD2 matches at 12 bases. Germline CDR1 reads SEHNR; CDR2 reads FQNEAQ (reference sequence). J lost 0 bases, V lost 5 bases, and 10 bases had no gene match. The CDR3 loop spans 19 amino acids. The CDR3 loop reads CASSPTLRLAGANTGELFF. The CDR3 bases are TGTGCCAGCAGCCCGACCCTACGACTAGCGGGAGCGAACACCGGGGAGCTGTTTTTT.

The genes are TRBV5-6 and TRBJ2-3; unclear D gene. The end of the DNA fits TRBJ2-1 better, so the J call may be wrong. The CDR3 consists of 13 residues. Germline CDR1 is SGHDT and CDR2 is YYEEEE. Here the CDR3 reads CASSRFPAGEQFF. The CDR3 coding sequence is TGTGCCAGCTCCCGCTTCCCAGCAGGTGAGCAGTTCTTC.

This clone occurred a few times. V is TRBV9 and J is TRBJ2-3; D remains unclear. CDR1 SGDLS and CDR2 YYNGEE come from the germline V gene. This CDR3 comprises 14 residues. V lost 1 base and J 2 bases, leaving 8 bases between the germline ends. The CDR3 nucleotides are TGTGCCAGCAGCGTAAGTCGAGCCACAGATACGCAGTATTTT. Amino acid sequence: CASSVSRATDTQYF.

The chain joins TRBV6-5 to TRBJ1-1, with D perhaps matching TRBD1 (6 bases). CDR1 MNHEY and CDR2 SVGAGI come from the germline V gene. The CDR3 consists of 13 residues. Trimming left V 6 bases short and J 5 bases short, with 13 bases between. The CDR3 coding sequence is TGTGCCAGCAGCTTGACAGGTGGGACTGAAGCTTTCTTT. It is translated as CASSLTGGTEAFF.

This clone was seen more than once but under ten times. The J gene is TRBJ2-7, the V gene TRBV5-1; the D is unclear. V was pared by 3 bases and J by 0 bases, with 4 bases between. This CDR3 region has 12 residues. Per the germline V gene, CDR1 is SGHRS and CDR2 is YFSETQ. The CDR3 protein is CASSSSSYEQYF. The CDR3 coding sequence is TGCGCCAGCAGCTCCAGCTCCTACGAGCAGTACTTC.

This clone has just a few counts. V is TRBV28 and J is TRBJ1-5, with 7 bases that match TRBD1. V gave up 6 bases and J gave up 3 bases; unmatched junction bases: 8. Germline CDR1 MDHEN, CDR2 SYDVKM. The CDR3 runs to 15 residues. The CDR3 sequence: CASRDGTAINQPQHF. The CDR3 nucleotides read TGTGCCAGCAGAGATGGGACAGCAATCAATCAGCCCCAGCATTTT.

This CDR3 reads CASSPGTNYEQYF. The CDR3 coding sequence is TGTGCCAGCAGTCCCGGGACTAACTACGAGCAGTACTTC. The chain couples TRBV27 to TRBJ2-5; 7 bases are shared with TRBD2. With the DNA end fitting TRBJ2-7 better, the J assignment may be wrong. Germline V gene lookup returns CDR1 MNHEY and CDR2 SMNVEV (reference sequence). The CDR3 is 13 amino acids.

This clone showed up many times. The chain combines TRBV25-1 with TRBJ2-7, with 8 nucleotides matching TRBD1. The CDR3 covers 14 residues. CDR1 and CDR2 (germline): MGHDK, SYGVNS. Trimming took 5 bases from V and 2 from J; bases not matched to a gene: 5. The CDR3 protein is CASSRSGQAYEQYF. Here the CDR3 DNA reads TGTGCCAGCAGTAGGTCGGGACAGGCCTACGAGCAGTACTTC.

This clone was counted only a few times. This chain uses TRBV5-4 with TRBJ1-1; no definite D call. Germline assignment: CDR1 SGHNT and CDR2 YYREEE (reference sequence). V was pared by 4 bases and J by 5 bases, with 9 bases between. The CDR3 spans 12 residues. CDR3 in amino acids: CASSAPGTEAFF. CDR3 in DNA: TGTGCCAGCAGCGCCCCCGGGACTGAAGCTTTCTTT. Together with reference TRBV5-4 and TRBJ1-1, the CDR3 gives the full variable domain: ETGVTQSPTHLIKTRGQQVTLRCSSQSGHNTVSWYQQALGQGPQFIFQYYREEENGRGNFPPRFSGLQFPNYSSELNVNALELDDSALYLCASSAPGTEAFFGQGTRLTVV.

This clone was seen a handful of times. V and J are TRBV6-5 and TRBJ1-2; 9 bases align to TRBD1. This CDR3 contains 16 residues. Germline values: CDR1 MNHEY, CDR2 SVGAGI. Germline trimming cut 0 bases from V and 8 bases from J; bases unmatched to any gene: 10. The CDR3 loop is CASSYSGTGYLQGYTF. The CDR3 region has the DNA TGTGCCAGCAGTTACTCAGGGACAGGGTATTTACAAGGCTACACCTTC.

This clone was found a few times. The rearrangement links TRBV2 to TRBJ1-5; 7 bases are a match to TRBD1. The germline CDR1 and CDR2 sequences are SNHLY and FYNNEI. The CDR3 is 16 amino acids. The J segment lost 2 bases and the V segment lost 8 bases, leaving 12 bases of the junction unmatched. This chain's CDR3 is CASLDAGGTGNQPQHF. The DNA for the CDR3 is TGTGCCAGCCTGGACGCAGGGGGTACGGGCAATCAGCCCCAGCATTTT.

This clone was seen a handful of times. The chain links TRBV5-4 to TRBJ2-6; perhaps TRBD2 as D (5 bases). Germline lookup yields CDR1 SGHNT and CDR2 YYREEE (reference sequence). The germline V and J ends were trimmed by 4 bases and 3 bases, with 14 bases remaining between them. The CDR3 spans 16 residues. For the CDR3, the DNA is TGTGCCAGCAGCCTCCAGAGCGGTTATGGGGCCAACGTCCTGACTTTC. Translating gives CASSLQSGYGANVLTF. Using reference TRBV5-4 and TRBJ2-6 for the parts outside the CDR3, the full variable domain is ETGVTQSPTHLIKTRGQQVTLRCSSQSGHNTVSWYQQALGQGPQFIFQYYREEENGRGNFPPRFSGLQFPNYSSELNVNALELDDSALYLCASSLQSGYGANVLTFGAGSRLTVL.

This clone was observed a few times. The chain has TRBV25-1 and TRBJ2-1; D might be TRBD2 (6 bases). The CDR3 runs 12 residues. V lost 7 bases to trimming and J lost 10 bases, with 14 bases between them. Germline CDR1 is MGHDK and CDR2 is SYGVNS. The CDR3 DNA follows: TGTGCCAGCAATGATGGCGGGAAAGAGCAGTTCTTC. Translating gives CASNDGGKEQFF.

This clone has just a few counts. The J gene is TRBJ2-7, the V gene TRBV6-1; 11 bases agree with TRBD1. Trimming removed 0 bases from V and 5 bases from J; junction bases left unmatched: 9. In germline, CDR1 is MNHNS, CDR2 SASEGT. The CDR3 is made up of 17 amino acids. Here the CDR3 reads CASSEAPPGQGVNEQYF. CDR3 bases: TGTGCCAGCAGTGAAGCCCCACCGGGACAGGGGGTCAACGAGCAGTACTTC.

The rearrangement joins TRBV20-1 to TRBJ1-2; TRBD1 might be the D (6 bases). The CDR3 spans 11 residues. The V end lost 6 bases, the J end lost 8 bases, and 13 bases lay between the germline ends. In germline, CDR1 is DFQATT, CDR2 SNEGSKA (reference sequence). Here the CDR3 reads CSADTGFGYTF. Here the CDR3 DNA reads TGCAGTGCAGACACAGGGTTCGGCTACACCTTC.